Below are 25 T cell receptor beta chains sequenced from a single sample in a study of cytomegalovirus exposure and HLA in healthy donors. Primers included in the PCR were 60 Vbeta and 13 Jbeta primers. Clones were sequenced by immunoSEQ multiplex PCR, and TCRdb holds only the in-frame ones, with some missing. The repertoire includes 80,000 to 130,000 clones, approximately 80% of them detected once, and more than 0.95% sits in the top ten. The source material was PBMCs. These receptors were taken from a woman under 30 in good health and CMV-seronegative.

The chain links TRBV30 to TRBJ2-1; D remains unclear. CDR1 is GTSNPN, CDR2 SVGIG, per germline (reference sequence). V was pared by 4 bases and J by 0 bases, with 16 bases between. This CDR3 has 16 residues. CDR3 amino acids: CAWTGAIRSSYNEQFF. The CDR3, as DNA: TGTGCCTGGACTGGCGCGATAAGGAGCTCCTACAATGAGCAGTTCTTC.

This chain's CDR3 is CASSRKDGLTDTQYF. CDR3 DNA sequence: TGTGCCAGCAGTCGCAAGGACGGACTCACAGATACGCAGTATTTT. This chain links TRBV6-5 with TRBJ2-3, with D possibly being TRBD2 (5 bases). CDR1 and CDR2 (germline): MNHEY, SVGAGI. V lost 5 bases, J lost 2 bases, and 14 bases lay in between. CDR3 length: 15 residues.

This chain joins TRBV30 and TRBJ2-5, with D perhaps TRBD2 (6 bases). This CDR3 region has 13 residues. Per the germline V gene, CDR1 is GTSNPN and CDR2 is SVGIG (reference sequence). V was shortened by 0 bases and J by 5 bases, with 10 bases between the two germline ends. The CDR3 nucleotides read TGTGCCTGGAGTGTACGGAGGGCTGAGACCCAGTACTTC. It encodes CAWSVRRAETQYF. Based on the CDR3 plus reference TRBV30 and TRBJ2-5, the full variable domain is SQTIHQWPATLVQPVGSPLSLECTVEGTSNPNLYWYRQAAGRGLQLLFYSVGIGQISSEVPQNLSASRPQDRQFILSSKKLLLSDSGFYLCAWSVRRAETQYFGPGTRLLVL.

This sequence joins TRBV4-1 and TRBJ2-7; tentative D call: TRBD1 (6 bases). The V end was cut by 4 bases, the J end by 3 bases, with 16 bases between. Germline V gene lookup returns CDR1 MGHRA and CDR2 YSYEKL. This CDR3 has 15 amino acids. In DNA form, the CDR3 reads TGCGCCAGCAGCCGCGAACAGGGAACCTACTACGAGCAGTACTTC. The encoded protein is CASSREQGTYYEQYF.

On this clone itself: Within the sample, other DNA sequences also encode this same CDR3. V is TRBV29-1 and J is TRBJ1-1; no definite D call. CDR1 is SQVTM and CDR2 is ANQGSEA in the germline V gene. This CDR3 has 11 amino acids. Between the trimmed V and J ends, which lost 1 base and 4 bases, there was a span of 4 bases. CDR3 sequence: CSVEGSTEAFF. In DNA form, the CDR3 reads TGCAGCGTTGAAGGCAGCACTGAAGCTTTCTTT.

The chain has TRBV7-3 and TRBJ1-6; the D gene is possibly TRBD1 (5 bases). The CDR3 contains 13 residues. Looked up from germline, CDR1 is SGHTA and CDR2 is FQGTGA. Deletions cut 3 bases from V and 10 bases from J, with 10 bases between. DNA of the CDR3: TGTGCCAGCAGCTTCGACAGCCTGTCACCCCTCCACTTT. Encoded protein: CASSFDSLSPLHF.

CDR3 protein: CASSQTIGQDRDEQYF. In nucleotides, the CDR3 is TGCGCCAGCAGCCAAACCATAGGACAGGACAGGGACGAGCAGTACTTC. The chain joins TRBV4-1 to TRBJ2-7; 8 bases are shared with TRBD1. V shed 2 bases and J 5 bases; nucleotides not matched to a gene: 11. Germline V gives CDR1 MGHRA, CDR2 YSYEKL. This CDR3 has 16 residues.

This clone was seen only once. The DNA of the CDR3 is TGTGCCAGCAAAGCCGGGACAGCGAACACTGAAGCTTTCTTT. Its translation: CASKAGTANTEAFF. The chain employs TRBV28 and TRBJ1-1; 7 positions agree with TRBD1. The CDR3 is 14 residues long. Trimming at V came to 7 bases and at J to 1 base, leaving 6 bases not matched to a gene. Germline CDR1 is MDHEN and CDR2 is SYDVKM. Full variable domain (missing parts from reference TRBV28 and TRBJ1-1): DVKVTQSSRYLVKRTGEKVFLECVQDMDHENMFWYRQDPGLGLRLIYFSYDVKMKEKGDIPEGYSVSREKKERFSLILESASTNQTSMYLCASKAGTANTEAFFGQGTRLTVV.

The chain employs TRBV25-1 and TRBJ1-6; D remains unclear. Germline assignment: CDR1 MGHDK and CDR2 SYGVNS. The CDR3 has 15 amino acids. V lost 3 bases and J lost 0, with 6 bases in between. The CDR3 region has the DNA TGTGCCAGCAGTGAGGCCAGCTCCTATAATTCACCCCTCCACTTT. Amino acid sequence: CASSEASSYNSPLHF.

In DNA form, the CDR3 reads TGTGCCAGCAGCCCCGCGGGGGCGCATGAGCAGTTCTTC. Its protein product is CASSPAGAHEQFF. The rearrangement uses TRBV9 and TRBJ2-1; weak D call: TRBD2 (7 bases). Looked up from germline, CDR1 is SGDLS and CDR2 is YYNGEE. The CDR3 is 13 amino acids. Trimming removed 4 bases at V and 8 bases at J, with 13 bases between.

This sequence joins TRBV19 and TRBJ1-5; the D is unclear. The CDR3 runs 16 residues. Germline lookup yields CDR1 LNHDA and CDR2 SQIVND (reference sequence). The V gene lost 7 bases and the J gene lost 3 bases, with 19 bases spanning the gap. CDR3 sequence reads: CASMNDKTHDNQPQHF. The CDR3 DNA reads as TGTGCCAGTATGAACGACAAGACCCATGACAATCAGCCCCAGCATTTT.

The chain has TRBV6-5 and TRBJ2-6; D is possibly TRBD1 (5 bases). Trimming took 0 bases from V and 2 from J, leaving 8 bases between them. CDR3 length equals 16 residues. CDR1 is MNHEY and CDR2 is SVGAGI in the germline V gene. The CDR3 nucleotides read TGTGCCAGCAGTTACTCGGCAGGGACTGGGGCCAACGTCCTGACTTTC. It codes for CASSYSAGTGANVLTF.

The V gene is TRBV7-9, the J gene TRBJ2-1; D gene unclear. Trimming pared 1 base from V and 8 bases from J, leaving 6 bases between. Germline CDR1 reads SEHNR; CDR2 reads FQNEAQ (reference sequence). CDR3 length equals 12 residues. DNA for the CDR3: TGTGCCAGCAGCTTAGTAGCCTATGAGCAGTTCTTC. This gives the protein CASSLVAYEQFF.

The chain carries TRBV7-2 and TRBJ2-1, with TRBD1 matching over 7 bases. The V segment lost 3 bases and the J segment 0 bases; nucleotides outside the gene matches: 5. This CDR3 comprises 16 residues. Germline V CDR1 and CDR2: SGHTA, FQGNSA. The CDR3 protein is CASSFTGESSYNEQFF. As DNA, the CDR3 is TGTGCCAGCAGCTTTACAGGGGAGAGCTCCTACAATGAGCAGTTCTTC.

A single count supports this clone. J is TRBJ2-3 and V is TRBV7-2; 7 bases align to TRBD2. CDR3 length: 14 residues. CDR1 is SGHTA, CDR2 FQGNSA, per germline. V was pared by 5 bases and J by 2 bases, with 4 bases of the junction left unmatched. The CDR3 region is CASSIRDYTDTQYF. CDR3 coding DNA: TGTGCCAGCAGCATCCGGGACTACACAGATACGCAGTATTTT.

This clone turned up a few times. The rearrangement joins TRBV7-9 to TRBJ2-2; D gene ambiguous. Trimming pared 3 bases from V and 8 bases from J, leaving 19 bases between. The CDR3 is made up of 16 amino acids. CDR1 is SEHNR and CDR2 is FQNEAQ in the germline V gene (reference sequence). For the CDR3, the DNA is TGTGCCAGCAGCTTTGTCCCTGGCCTCGTCTTTGGGGAGCTGTTTTTT. Translating it yields CASSFVPGLVFGELFF.

The genes are TRBV9 and TRBJ2-1; 7 bases match TRBD2. Trimming cost V 4 bases and J 0 bases; bases outside gene matches: 10. The CDR3 contains 17 residues. The germline V gene has CDR1 SGDLS and CDR2 YYNGEE. The CDR3: CASSPHPSGSSYNEQFF. Written as DNA, the CDR3 is TGTGCCAGCAGCCCTCATCCTAGCGGTAGCTCCTACAATGAGCAGTTCTTC.

J is TRBJ2-7 and V is TRBV7-6; D may be TRBD2 (6 bases). The CDR3 length is 18 residues. The V gene's germline CDR1 is SGHVS and CDR2 FNYEAQ. V was clipped by 5 bases and J by 9 bases, with 32 bases between them. The CDR3 here is CASSPKRWGERSLTAQYF. CDR3 nucleotide sequence: TGTGCCAGCAGCCCGAAGCGTTGGGGGGAGAGAAGTTTGACGGCGCAGTACTTC.

CDR3 sequence: CASQSGAGYNEQFF. CDR3 DNA: TGTGCCAGCCAGAGTGGGGCTGGCTACAATGAGCAGTTCTTC. This chain connects TRBV27 to TRBJ2-1; possible D gene TRBD1, 5 bases. The CDR3 sequence is 14 residues long. The V and J ends lost 8 bases and 3 bases respectively, with 14 bases between them. Germline V gene data show CDR1 as MNHEY and CDR2 as SMNVEV (reference sequence).

Only one count was recorded for this clone. V and J are TRBV29-1 and TRBJ2-1, with 13 bases that match TRBD2. Germline V gives CDR1 SQVTM, CDR2 ANQGSEA. This CDR3 comprises 13 residues. V shed 7 bases, J shed 3 bases, and the junction held 0 bases outside the gene matches. DNA for the CDR3: TGCAGCGGACTAGCGGGAGGCTACAATGAGCAGTTCTTC. Its translation is CSGLAGGYNEQFF.

The V and J genes are TRBV9 and TRBJ2-7; 9 bases map to TRBD2. This CDR3 is built from 16 residues. CDR1 is SGDLS and CDR2 is YYNGEE in the germline V gene. Unmatched junction bases numbered 9, after V lost 2 bases and J lost 3 bases. CDR3 coding DNA: TGTGCCAGCAGCGTTGGAGGGGCGGGGGGGGACTACGAGCAGTACTTC. Translating gives CASSVGGAGGDYEQYF.

This clone was observed a single time. The chain is built from TRBV9 and TRBJ2-7, with D possibly TRBD1 on 5 matching bases. The length of the CDR3 is 14 residues. Germline V gene lookup returns CDR1 SGDLS and CDR2 YYNGEE. The germline V and J ends were trimmed by 3 bases and 4 bases, with 14 bases remaining between them. The CDR3: CASSELPGAYEQYF. DNA of the CDR3: TGTGCCAGCAGCGAACTACCTGGGGCATACGAGCAGTACTTC.

The CDR3 spells CASSQRDRGRATNEKLFF. The CDR3 DNA reads TGTGCCAGCAGCCAACGTGACAGGGGGCGTGCAACTAATGAAAAACTGTTTTTT. The rearrangement uses TRBV14 and TRBJ1-4; the match to TRBD1 covers 10 bases. Trimming at V came to 2 bases and at J to 0 bases, leaving 6 bases not matched to a gene. This CDR3 has 18 amino acids. Germline loops: CDR1 SGHDN, CDR2 FVKESK.

The CDR3 loop reads CASSLNQVYGYTF. CDR3 nucleotides: TGTGCCAGCAGCTTAAACCAGGTCTATGGCTACACCTTC. The chain links TRBV5-4 to TRBJ1-2; D remains ambiguous. V was clipped by 2 bases and J by 4 bases, with 9 bases between them. The length of the CDR3 is 13 residues. Germline loops: CDR1 SGHNT, CDR2 YYREEE (reference sequence).

The gene calls are TRBV4-3 and TRBJ2-7; D perhaps matches TRBD2 (5 bases). V lost 4 bases, J lost 2 bases, and 12 bases lay in between. Germline V gene data show CDR1 as LGHNA and CDR2 as YSLEER. The CDR3 loop spans 14 amino acids. The CDR3 protein is CASSRVLDTYEQYF. CDR3 DNA: TGCGCCAGCAGCCGGGTACTAGACACCTACGAGCAGTACTTC.